Each of the 10 T cell receptor beta chains below was sequenced from the same sample in a study of T cell repertoires in cytomegalovirus infection (dated by TCRdb to 2018 to 2020). Sequencing was carried out with an Illumina HiSeq 1500. The raw public data were reprocessed by TCRdb itself: fastp quality trimming at Q25, MiXCR clonotype calling, in-frame beta chains only. Under each unique CDR3 protein, matching rows form one entry showing the most common genes and DNA. The sample contains approximately 340,000 distinct CDR3 sequences, approximately 32% of them found a single time. The ten largest account for around 19% of the sample. In light of the paper, this sample's treatment or condition label describes: in vitro stimulation with specific CMV peptide epitopes to enrich CMV-specific T cells. Their target antigens are unknown. Source: cultured PBMCs, taken from culture after CMV antigen stimulation. Every receptor here comes from a human donor in good health (CMV status not recorded). Some clones in this sample may be carry-over from other donors' samples.

The rearrangement links TRBV9 to TRBJ1-4; 12 nucleotides line up with TRBD1. Trimming removed 4 bases from V and 12 bases from J; junction bases left unmatched: 10. Germline loops: CDR1 SGDLS, CDR2 YYNGEE. The CDR3 is made up of 15 amino acids. The DNA of the CDR3 is TGTGCCAGCAGCCTAACCGGGACAGGGGGCCCCGAACTGTTTTTT. Translation gives CASSLTGTGGPELFF.

This clonotype was seen a handful of times. This chain links TRBV5-1 with TRBJ2-3, with TRBD1 as a possible D gene (6 bases). There are 14 residues in the CDR3. The germline V and J ends were trimmed by 3 bases and 3 bases, with 11 bases remaining between them. Germline CDR1 reads SGHRS; CDR2 reads YFSETQ. CDR3 amino acids: CASSYEQGTDTQYF. In DNA, the CDR3 is TGCGCCAGCAGCTACGAACAGGGTACAGATACGCAGTATTTT.

This clonotype was observed many times. The gene calls are TRBV28 and TRBJ2-5, with 9 bases aligning to TRBD1. This CDR3 is 15 amino acids long. With V trimmed by 5 bases and J by 5 bases, 9 bases remained unmatched. In germline, CDR1 is MDHEN, CDR2 SYDVKM. CDR3 protein: CASSRTGVHAETQYF. The DNA of the CDR3 is TGTGCCAGCAGTCGGACAGGGGTCCATGCGGAGACCCAGTACTTC.

The rearrangement uses TRBV18 and TRBJ2-7; 7 bases fit TRBD1. CDR3 length: 14 amino acids. The junction had 8 bases not matched to a gene; V was cut back by 3 bases and J by 6 bases. Germline loops: CDR1 KGHSH, CDR2 LQKENI. The CDR3 here is CASSPSDRAREQYF. The CDR3 bases are TGTGCCAGCTCACCCTCCGACAGGGCGCGCGAGCAGTACTTC.

J is TRBJ2-5 and V is TRBV20-1, with 15 bases lining up with TRBD2. J lost 5 bases, V lost 5 bases, and 9 bases had no gene match. Germline V gives CDR1 DFQATT, CDR2 SNEGSKA (reference sequence). This CDR3 contains 16 residues. CDR3 protein: CSAGRTSGGAVETQYF. DNA for the CDR3: TGCAGTGCTGGCAGGACTAGCGGGGGGGCGGTTGAGACCCAGTACTTC.

The V gene is TRBV10-3, the J gene TRBJ2-7, with TRBD2 matching 8 bases. Germline CDR1 reads ENHRY; CDR2 reads SYGVKD. The CDR3 has 15 residues. The junction had 6 bases not matched to a gene; V was cut back by 1 base and J by 4 bases. CDR3: CAISELAGGNYEQYF. Written as DNA, the CDR3 is TGTGCCATCAGTGAGTTGGCGGGGGGCAATTACGAGCAGTACTTC.

Only a few counts were recorded for this clonotype. V usage is TRBV11-2 and J usage is TRBJ2-7; perhaps TRBD1 as D (6 bases). Looked up from germline, CDR1 is SGHAT and CDR2 is FQNNGV. The CDR3 consists of 14 residues. Trimming stripped 1 base from V and 3 bases from J, with 10 bases between. The CDR3 bases are TGTGCCAGCAGCTTAGGGACAGCCAACTACGAGCAGTACTTC. It translates to CASSLGTANYEQYF.

The chain joins TRBV20-1 to TRBJ2-3, with a tentative D call TRBD2 (6 bases). CDR1 is DFQATT and CDR2 is SNEGSKA in the germline V gene (reference sequence). The CDR3 extends over 16 amino acids. The ends were cut back, 0 bases at V and 6 bases at J, with 19 bases in the middle. The CDR3 sequence is CSARDSGSVWLDTQYF. Here the CDR3 DNA reads TGCAGTGCTAGAGATAGCGGTAGCGTTTGGTTGGATACGCAGTATTTT.

This clonotype was counted a few times. This sequence joins TRBV12-3 or TRBV12-4 and TRBJ1-1; D not certain. The CDR3 is 13 residues long. Trimming removed 3 bases at V and 3 bases at J, with 8 bases between. CDR3 amino acids: CASSLVRDTEAFF. CDR3 in DNA: TGTGCCAGCAGTTTGGTGCGGGACACTGAAGCTTTCTTT.

The rearrangement uses TRBV7-6 and TRBJ1-2; 10 bases line up with TRBD1. This CDR3 has 13 residues. Germline lookup yields CDR1 SGHVS and CDR2 FNYEAQ. Trimming took 5 bases from V and 8 from J; bases not matched to a gene: 5. The CDR3 nucleotides read TGTGCCAGCAGCGGGGACAGGGGAAGGGGCTACACCTTC. It specifies CASSGDRGRGYTF.